The rows below give T cell receptor beta chains drawn from one sample of a study of T cells in Graves' hyperthyroidism and ophthalmopathy. Using its own MiXCR run on the multiplex PCR reads, TCRdb lists one record per CDR3 protein. In the table there are around 620,000 distinct CDR3 sequences, under 60% of which are singletons. Sequenced material: peripheral blood or thyroid tissue (not recorded which). The receptors here all came from an adult woman with Graves' disease, either hyperthyroidism or ophthalmopathy (not recorded which). Each CDR3 is given with its conserved first and last residue. Fields, in order: CDR3 length, D gene, V gene, clone size, J gene, CDR3 DNA, CDR3 protein. The D gene is left open where the match is weak. The listing skips clone size in some rows; elsewhere it reads once, few, many or a size class.

length: 15
D: -
V: TRBV6-5
size: few
J: TRBJ1-5
DNA: TGTGCCAGCAGTTACAGGGCCTGGGGGGGAGAGACCCAGCATTTT
CDR3: CASSYRAWGGETQHF

length: 14
D: -
V: TRBV28
size: -
J: TRBJ1-6
DNA: TGTGCCAGCAGACCTGGGGGGGCGGATTCACCCCTCCACTTT
CDR3: CASRPGGADSPLHF

length: 13
D: -
V: TRBV3-1
size: few
J: TRBJ2-3
DNA: TGTGCCAGCAGCCAAGGGTTGAGCGGTCTGCAGTATTTT
CDR3: CASSQGLSGLQYF

length: 15
D: TRBD2
V: TRBV7-3
size: many
J: TRBJ2-5
DNA: TGTGCCAGCAGCTTAAGAGGGGGACTAGCTGTGACCCAGTACTTC
CDR3: CASSLRGGLAVTQYF

length: 14
D: TRBD2
V: TRBV15
size: few
J: TRBJ2-1
DNA: TGTGCCACCAGCAGAGAAACTAGCGGGATTGAGCAGTTCTTC
CDR3: CATSRETSGIEQFF

length: 11
D: -
V: TRBV29-1
size: -
J: TRBJ1-4
DNA: TGCAGCGTTGAATGGGGGATTGAACTGTTTTTT
CDR3: CSVEWGIELFF

length: 15
D: -
V: TRBV19
size: many
J: TRBJ1-5
DNA: TGTGCCAGTAGTCCCCGGCCCGGGGATGTTCACCCCCAGCATTTT
CDR3: CASSPRPGDVHPQHF

length: 13
D: -
V: TRBV10-3
size: many
J: TRBJ1-1
DNA: TGTGCCACGGCGGGAAAGGGAAGCCCTGAAGCTTTCTTT
CDR3: CATAGKGSPEAFF

length: 11
D: -
V: TRBV29-1
size: -
J: TRBJ2-7
DNA: TGCAGCTTGGGTCAGGGCCCCGAGCAGTACTTC
CDR3: CSLGQGPEQYF

length: 16
D: TRBD1
V: TRBV9
size: many
J: TRBJ1-2
DNA: TGTGCCAGCAGCGTAGCTGAGGGACAGGGAAACTATGGCTACACCTTC
CDR3: CASSVAEGQGNYGYTF

length: 15
D: TRBD1
V: TRBV20-1
size: many
J: TRBJ2-7
DNA: TGCAGTGCTAGAGATGGGACAGGGGGTTCCTACGAGCAGTACTTC
CDR3: CSARDGTGGSYEQYF

length: 16
D: -
V: TRBV10-3
size: -
J: TRBJ2-3
DNA: TGTGCCATCAGTGAGTCGGAAGCGCTAGCCACAGATACGCAGTATTTT
CDR3: CAISESEALATDTQYF

length: 15
D: TRBD2
V: TRBV6-5
size: many
J: TRBJ2-7
DNA: TGTGCCAGCAGCCCCGGTACTAGCGAAACCTACGAGCAGTACTTC
CDR3: CASSPGTSETYEQYF

length: 14
D: -
V: TRBV6-5
size: many
J: TRBJ1-2
DNA: TGTGCCAGCATTTCCACAGGGCCTAACTATGGCTACACCTTC
CDR3: CASISTGPNYGYTF

length: 12
D: -
V: TRBV13
size: many
J: TRBJ1-3
DNA: TGTGCCAGCAGCTTACCCCAAGACACCATATATTTT
CDR3: CASSLPQDTIYF

length: 15
D: -
V: TRBV5-6
size: few
J: TRBJ2-2
DNA: TGTGCCAGCAGCTTTGTGGGAATTAGAGCCGGGGAGCTGTTTTTT
CDR3: CASSFVGIRAGELFF

length: 15
D: -
V: TRBV6-5
size: few
J: TRBJ1-2
DNA: TGTGCCAGCTCACCACCGGCTCCAGGGCCGTATGGCTACACCTTC
CDR3: CASSPPAPGPYGYTF

length: 15
D: -
V: TRBV12-3/TRBV12-4
size: -
J: TRBJ1-1
DNA: TGTGCCAGCAGTCGTGCCGGGGGAGGACAGCTGCAAGCTTTCTTT
CDR3: CASSRAGGGQLQAFF

length: 10
D: -
V: TRBV20-1
size: -
J: TRBJ2-5
DNA: TGCAGTGCCGCTCAAGAGACCCAGTACTTC
CDR3: CSAAQETQYF

length: 12
D: -
V: TRBV2
size: -
J: TRBJ2-7
DNA: TGTGCCAGCAGTACTGAAGCCTACGAGCAGTACTTC
CDR3: CASSTEAYEQYF

length: 15
D: -
V: TRBV15
size: few
J: TRBJ1-5
DNA: TGTGCCACCAGCAGAGTGGGCAGGGCGAATCAGCCCCAGCATTTT
CDR3: CATSRVGRANQPQHF

length: 15
D: TRBD1
V: TRBV29-1
size: -
J: TRBJ1-2
DNA: TGCAGCGTTGAAGTTGGGACAGGGGGGAATAGGGGCTACACCTTC
CDR3: CSVEVGTGGNRGYTF

length: 13
D: -
V: TRBV5-1
size: many
J: TRBJ1-1
DNA: TGCGCCAGCAGCTTGTCCGGGTACACTGAAGCTTTCTTT
CDR3: CASSLSGYTEAFF

length: 14
D: -
V: TRBV2
size: -
J: TRBJ1-2
DNA: TGTGCCAGCAGCGCGGGCCAGACAGAAAATGGCTACACCTTC
CDR3: CASSAGQTENGYTF

length: 15
D: TRBD1
V: TRBV2
size: -
J: TRBJ1-6
DNA: TGTGCCAGCAGCGATCCAGGGGGCAGATATTCACCCCTCCACTTT
CDR3: CASSDPGGRYSPLHF

length: 16
D: -
V: TRBV7-3
size: many
J: TRBJ2-6
DNA: TGTGCCAGCAGCCCCCGCCGGAGCTCTGGGGCCAACGTCCTGACTTTC
CDR3: CASSPRRSSGANVLTF

length: 14
D: -
V: TRBV12-3/TRBV12-4
size: many
J: TRBJ2-5
DNA: TGTGCCAGCAGTTTTAGTGGTGGAGAAGAGACCCAGTACTTC
CDR3: CASSFSGGEETQYF

length: 14
D: -
V: TRBV10-3
size: -
J: TRBJ1-1
DNA: TGTGCCAGCAGTTACCTACTTACGAACACTGAAGCTTTCTTT
CDR3: CASSYLLTNTEAFF

length: 15
D: TRBD1
V: TRBV5-1
size: -
J: TRBJ1-6
DNA: TGTGCCAGCAGCCAAGATGGGACAGAAGGTTCACCCCTCCACTTT
CDR3: CASSQDGTEGSPLHF

length: 15
D: -
V: TRBV14
size: -
J: TRBJ1-2
DNA: TGTGCCAGCAGCCTTAGGACGGGAGCCGAATCTGGCTACACCTTC
CDR3: CASSLRTGAESGYTF

length: 18
D: -
V: TRBV20-1
size: many
J: TRBJ1-5
DNA: TGCAGTGCTAGAGACCAGAGGGCTGGCCTATTTAGCAATCAGCCCCAGCATTTT
CDR3: CSARDQRAGLFSNQPQHF

length: 14
D: -
V: TRBV7-8
size: -
J: TRBJ1-5
DNA: TGTGCCAGCAGCCCGGGACTCAGGGATCAGCCCCAGCATTTT
CDR3: CASSPGLRDQPQHF

length: 14
D: -
V: TRBV7-9
size: -
J: TRBJ1-1
DNA: TGTGCCAGCAGCCCGGGTCTGTCGAACACTGAAGCTTTCTTT
CDR3: CASSPGLSNTEAFF

length: 14
D: -
V: TRBV20-1
size: many
J: TRBJ1-5
DNA: TGCAGTGCTAGGGCCGGCACAAGCAATCAGCCCCAGCATTTT
CDR3: CSARAGTSNQPQHF

length: 15
D: -
V: TRBV19
size: -
J: TRBJ1-1
DNA: TGTGCCAGTAGTATCTCGGGGAGAGGGAACACTGAAGCTTTCTTT
CDR3: CASSISGRGNTEAFF

length: 17
D: -
V: TRBV3-1
size: few
J: TRBJ1-6
DNA: TGTGCCAGCAGCCAAGATATCACAGATGGCTATAATTCACCCCTCCACTTT
CDR3: CASSQDITDGYNSPLHF

length: 17
D: -
V: TRBV6-6
size: -
J: TRBJ1-1
DNA: TGTGCCAGCAGCCAAAAACCGTGGTCGGTTTGGGGCACTGAAGCTTTCTTT
CDR3: CASSQKPWSVWGTEAFF

length: 14
D: TRBD1
V: TRBV6-1
size: -
J: TRBJ1-5
DNA: TGTGCCAGCATTCCGACAGGGGGACATCAGCCCCAGCATTTT
CDR3: CASIPTGGHQPQHF

length: 14
D: TRBD2
V: TRBV20-1
size: -
J: TRBJ2-5
DNA: TGCAGTGCTGCTAGCGGTCCTGGGGGAGAGACCCAGTACTTC
CDR3: CSAASGPGGETQYF

length: 14
D: TRBD2
V: TRBV29-1
size: -
J: TRBJ2-7
DNA: TGCAGCGTAAGTGGGGCTAGCGGGAGTTTCGAGCGGTACTTC
CDR3: CSVSGASGSFERYF

length: 14
D: TRBD1
V: TRBV19
size: -
J: TRBJ1-2
DNA: TGTGCCAGTAGTTTCAGGGGGAGAAACTATGGCTACACCTTC
CDR3: CASSFRGRNYGYTF

length: 14
D: -
V: TRBV19
size: many
J: TRBJ1-5
DNA: TGTGCCAGTAGTATGAGTTCGGGGGTCCATCCCGCGCATTTT
CDR3: CASSMSSGVHPAHF

length: 15
D: TRBD2
V: TRBV10-3
size: -
J: TRBJ2-7
DNA: TGTGCCACCCAGGGGACTAGCGGGGACTCCTACGAGCAGTACTTC
CDR3: CATQGTSGDSYEQYF

length: 13
D: -
V: TRBV27
size: many
J: TRBJ1-5
DNA: TGTGCCAGCAGCTTAACCAGAAATCAGCCCCAGCATTTT
CDR3: CASSLTRNQPQHF

length: 12
D: -
V: TRBV5-1
size: -
J: TRBJ1-1
DNA: TGCGCCAGCAGCCCACCGGACAGCGAAGCTTTCTTT
CDR3: CASSPPDSEAFF

length: 13
D: -
V: TRBV6-6
size: many
J: TRBJ2-7
DNA: TGTGCCAGCAGCCGGGACGGCTCCTACGAGCAGTACTTC
CDR3: CASSRDGSYEQYF